Shown below are 8 T cell receptor beta chains from a single sample sequenced in a study of monozygotic twins with cystic fibrosis. The repertoire was sequenced with immunoSEQ multiplex PCR; TCRdb's copy has only in-frame clones and lacks some. Of more than 15,000 clones in the sample, about 90% are singletons; the top ten hold more than 1.5%. Sequencing was performed on blood. The source of these receptors is a girl aged 2 to 10 with cystic fibrosis.

The chain joins TRBV19 to TRBJ2-7; D is unclear. The V end was cut by 7 bases, the J end by 0 bases, with 10 bases between. CDR3 size: 13 residues. Per the germline V gene, CDR1 is LNHDA and CDR2 is SQIVND (reference sequence). The CDR3 bases are TGTGCCAGTAAGGCGGAGAGCTCCTACGAGCAGTACTTC. As protein: CASKAESSYEQYF.

The CDR3 DNA sequence: TGTGCCAGCAGCTTAGCCTGGACAGAAGCTAACTATGGCTACACCTTC. Protein sequence: CASSLAWTEANYGYTF. The chain couples TRBV7-2 to TRBJ1-2; tentative D call: TRBD1 (6 bases). The V end lost 0 bases, the J end lost 0 bases, and 11 bases lay between the germline ends. The CDR3 covers 16 residues. Germline lookup yields CDR1 SGHTA and CDR2 FQGNSA. The whole variable domain, filled in from reference TRBV7-2 and TRBJ1-2, reads GAGVSQSPSNKVTEKGKDVELRCDPISGHTALYWYRQSLGQGLEFLIYFQGNSAPDKSGLPSDRFSAERTGGSVSTLTIQRTQQEDSAVYLCASSLAWTEANYGYTFGSGTRLTVV.

CDR3: CASSPGQGWGTEAFF. CDR3 coding DNA: TGTGCCAGCAGCCCAGGACAGGGGTGGGGCACTGAAGCTTTCTTT. The gene calls are TRBV5-8 and TRBJ1-1; TRBD1 matches at 9 bases. Looked up from germline, CDR1 is SGHTS and CDR2 is YDEGEE. The CDR3 runs to 15 residues. With 4 bases clipped from V and 4 bases from J, the junction kept 8 bases outside the gene matches.

The chain has TRBV28 and TRBJ1-4; perhaps TRBD1 as D (6 bases). The germline gives CDR1 MDHEN, CDR2 SYDVKM. With 9 bases removed from V and 7 bases from J, the gap between germline ends came to 12 bases. CDR3 length: 12 amino acids. The CDR3 nucleotides are TGTGCCAGTGGCAGGGGTAGTGAAAAACTGTTTTTT. Translating gives CASGRGSEKLFF.

The chain is built from TRBV6-5 and TRBJ2-2; D might be TRBD2 (5 bases). V shed 2 bases and J shed 6 bases, with 10 bases lying between them. Germline V gene lookup returns CDR1 MNHEY and CDR2 SVGAGI. The CDR3 runs 14 residues. CDR3: CASSYRAGAGELFF. Here the CDR3 DNA reads TGTGCCAGCAGTTACAGGGCCGGGGCCGGGGAGCTGTTTTTT.

This chain connects TRBV29-1 to TRBJ1-4; D not resolved. Germline lookup yields CDR1 SQVTM and CDR2 ANQGSEA. The CDR3 has 15 amino acids. Trimming pared 0 bases from V and 0 bases from J, leaving 8 bases between. The DNA of the CDR3 is TGCAGCGTTGAAGACCCCGCTGCAACTAATGAAAAACTGTTTTTT. Amino acids: CSVEDPAATNEKLFF.

This clone appeared a single time. The chain is built from TRBV6-5 and TRBJ2-5; no clear D. The V gene lost 0 bases and the J gene lost 4 bases, with 9 bases spanning the gap. CDR1 MNHEY and CDR2 SVGAGI come from the germline V gene. The CDR3 length is 14 residues. CDR3 DNA: TGTGCCAGCAGTTACTCCTTTAGTGGAGAGACCCAGTACTTC. Encoded protein: CASSYSFSGETQYF.

J is TRBJ2-1 and V is TRBV11-2; 7 nucleotides align to TRBD1. The CDR3 sequence is 14 residues long. The trim removed 7 bases at V and 5 bases at J, leaving 8 bases unmatched. CDR1 SGHAT and CDR2 FQNNGV come from the germline V gene. As DNA, the CDR3 is TGTGCCAGCACCGACAGGGCTTCCCACAATGAGCAGTTCTTC. It specifies CASTDRASHNEQFF.